These 2 T cell receptor beta chains were all obtained from the same sample, sequenced in a study of neoadjuvant anti-PD-1 for oral cavity cancer. Clones were sequenced by immunoSEQ multiplex PCR, and TCRdb holds only the in-frame ones, with some missing. The sample holds tens of thousands of clones, over 70% seen once. The specimen was PBMCs, collected before nivolumab (anti-PD-1) treatment. Source of these receptors: a person aged 35-80 years with oral cavity squamous cell carcinoma.

This CDR3 is CASTPWTSGTGGYTF. CDR3 nucleotides: TGCGCCAGCACCCCCTGGACTAGTGGGACTGGGGGCTACACCTTC. The V gene is TRBV10-2, the J gene TRBJ1-2, with D possibly TRBD1 on 5 matching bases. The length of the CDR3 is 15 residues. In germline, CDR1 is WSHSY, CDR2 SAAADI. V lost 7 bases and J lost 8, with 23 bases in between.

CDR3 in amino acids: CASSWAGQGNEAFF. In DNA, the CDR3 is TGTGCCAGCAGCTGGGCAGGACAGGGAAATGAAGCTTTCTTT. The V gene is TRBV5-8, the J gene TRBJ1-1, with 8 bases identical to TRBD1. Germline V gives CDR1 SGHTS, CDR2 YDEGEE. The CDR3 is 14 amino acids. V lost 3 bases to trimming and J lost 7 bases; unmatched junction nucleotides: 8. The full variable domain, completed using reference TRBV5-8 and TRBJ1-1, is EAGVTQSPTHLIKTRGQQATLRCSPISGHTSVYWYQQALGLGLQFLLWYDEGEERNRGNFPPRFSGRQFPNYSSELNVNALELEDSALYLCASSWAGQGNEAFFGQGTRLTVV.